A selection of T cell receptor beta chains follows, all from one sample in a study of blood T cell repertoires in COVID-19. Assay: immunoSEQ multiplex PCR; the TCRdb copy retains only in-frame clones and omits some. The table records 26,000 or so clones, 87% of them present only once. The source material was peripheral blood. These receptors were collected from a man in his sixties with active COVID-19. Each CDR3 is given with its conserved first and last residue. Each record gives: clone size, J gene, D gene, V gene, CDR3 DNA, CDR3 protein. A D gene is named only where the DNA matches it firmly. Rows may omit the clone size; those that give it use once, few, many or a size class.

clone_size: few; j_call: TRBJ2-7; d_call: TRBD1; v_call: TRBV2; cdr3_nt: TGTGCCAGCATTCGACAGGGGTCTAACAACGAGCAGTACTTC; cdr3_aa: CASIRQGSNNEQYF
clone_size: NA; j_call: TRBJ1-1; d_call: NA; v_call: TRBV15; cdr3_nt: TGTGCCACCAGCAGAGTAAGGGGCGAAGGCGGGGGCACTGAAGCTTTCTTT; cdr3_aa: CATSRVRGEGGGTEAFF
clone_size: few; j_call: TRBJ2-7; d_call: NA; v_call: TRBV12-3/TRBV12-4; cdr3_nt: TGTGCCAGCAGTACTAGCTCCTACGAGCAGTACTTC; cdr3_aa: CASSTSSYEQYF
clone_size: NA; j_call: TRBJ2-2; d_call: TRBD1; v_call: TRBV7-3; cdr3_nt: TGTGCCAGCAGCCCCAGACAGGGGGCGGTCGGGGAGCTGTTTTTT; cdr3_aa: CASSPRQGAVGELFF
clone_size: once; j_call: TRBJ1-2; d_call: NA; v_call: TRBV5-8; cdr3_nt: TGTGCCAGCAGCATCCAGGGCCTCAACTATGGCTACACCTTC; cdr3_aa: CASSIQGLNYGYTF
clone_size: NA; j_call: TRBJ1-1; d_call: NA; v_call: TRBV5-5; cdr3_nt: TGTGCCAGCAGCCGCGCGGGGGGACATATGAACACTGAAGCTTTCTTT; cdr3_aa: CASSRAGGHMNTEAFF
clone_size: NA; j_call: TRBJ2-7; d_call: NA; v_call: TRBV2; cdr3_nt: TGTGCCAGCAGACCGGGACTTGGAACCTACGAGCAGTACTTC; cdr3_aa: CASRPGLGTYEQYF
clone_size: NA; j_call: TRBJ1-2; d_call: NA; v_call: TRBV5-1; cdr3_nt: TGCGCCAGCAGCTCCGGGACACCTATCACCCGCTATGGCTACACCTTC; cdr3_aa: CASSSGTPITRYGYTF
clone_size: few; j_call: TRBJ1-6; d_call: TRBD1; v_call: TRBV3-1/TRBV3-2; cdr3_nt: TGTGCCAGCAGCCACACCGGGACAGGGGACTCACCCCTCCACTTT; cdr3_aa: CASSHTGTGDSPLHF
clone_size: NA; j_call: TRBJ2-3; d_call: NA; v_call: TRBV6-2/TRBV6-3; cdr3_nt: TGTGCCAGCAGCCCGCTGGGGACTCCTTCCACAGATACGCAGTATTTT; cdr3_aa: CASSPLGTPSTDTQYF
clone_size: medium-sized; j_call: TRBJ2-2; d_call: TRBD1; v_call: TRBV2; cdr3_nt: TGTGCCAGCACGAGAAAACCCGGGACAGGGACGAACACCGGGGAGCTGTTTTTT; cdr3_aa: CASTRKPGTGTNTGELFF
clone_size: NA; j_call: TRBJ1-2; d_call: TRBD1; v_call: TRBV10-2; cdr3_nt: TGCGCCAGCAGTGGGGACAGAGCTAACTATGGCTACACCTTC; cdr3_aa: CASSGDRANYGYTF
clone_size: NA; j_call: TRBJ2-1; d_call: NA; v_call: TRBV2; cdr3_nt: TGTGCCAGCAGTGAAGTAGCGAGGGCCCTTATATCGCAGCATTTCTTC; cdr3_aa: CASSEVARALISQHFF
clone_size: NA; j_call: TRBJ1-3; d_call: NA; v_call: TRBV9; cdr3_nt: TGTGCCAGCAGCGTAGAATCGGGGGAATCTGGAAACACCATATATTTT; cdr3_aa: CASSVESGESGNTIYF
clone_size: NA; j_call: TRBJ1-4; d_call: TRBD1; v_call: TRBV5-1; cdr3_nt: TGCGCCAGCAGCCTGGACAGGGGGCCTGAAAAACTGTTTTTT; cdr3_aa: CASSLDRGPEKLFF
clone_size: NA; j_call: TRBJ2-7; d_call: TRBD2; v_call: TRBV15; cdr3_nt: TGTGCCACCTCCAGCGGGGGGGCGCGGCAGTACTTC; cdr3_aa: CATSSGGARQYF
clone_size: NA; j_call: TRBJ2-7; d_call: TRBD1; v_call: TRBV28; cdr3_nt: TGTGCCAGCAGACCGACAGGGGAGGCCTACGAGCAGTACTTC; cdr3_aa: CASRPTGEAYEQYF
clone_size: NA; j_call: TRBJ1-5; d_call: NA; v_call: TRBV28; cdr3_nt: TGTGCCAGCAGGTCTTTGAGCAATCAGCCCCAGCATTTT; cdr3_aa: CASRSLSNQPQHF
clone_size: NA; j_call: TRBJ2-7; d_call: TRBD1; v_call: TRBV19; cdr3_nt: TGTGCCAGTAGTATAGGATCGGGACAGGGCACCTACGAGCAGTACTTC; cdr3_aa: CASSIGSGQGTYEQYF
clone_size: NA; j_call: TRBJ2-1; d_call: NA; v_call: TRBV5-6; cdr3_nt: TGTGCCAGCAGCTCCGACTGGTATGAGCAGTTCTTC; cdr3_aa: CASSSDWYEQFF
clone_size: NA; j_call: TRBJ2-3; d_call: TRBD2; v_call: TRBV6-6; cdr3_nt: TGTGCCAGCAGTTACCCCAGCGGGGGCACAGATACGCAGTATTTT; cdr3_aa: CASSYPSGGTDTQYF
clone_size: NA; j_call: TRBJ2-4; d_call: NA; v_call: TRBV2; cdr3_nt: TGTGCCAGCATGGTTAGTAGAGTGGCCAAAAACATTCAGTACTTC; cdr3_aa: CASMVSRVAKNIQYF
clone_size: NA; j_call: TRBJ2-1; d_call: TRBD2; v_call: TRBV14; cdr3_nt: TGTGCCAGCAGCCTGGGCGGGGGGGCCTTCTTGAACAATGAGCAGTTCTTC; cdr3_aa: CASSLGGGAFLNNEQFF
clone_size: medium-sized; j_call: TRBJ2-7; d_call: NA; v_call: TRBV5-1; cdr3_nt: TGCGCCAGCAGCTTGGTGGTCAGTCCCTACGAGCAGTACTTC; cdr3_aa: CASSLVVSPYEQYF
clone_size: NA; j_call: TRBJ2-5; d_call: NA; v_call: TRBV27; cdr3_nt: TGTGCCAGCAGGAGGGGACTAGAGACCCAGTACTTC; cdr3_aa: CASRRGLETQYF
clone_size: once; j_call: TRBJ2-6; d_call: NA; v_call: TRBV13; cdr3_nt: TGTGCCAGCAGCTTAGAGTTAGGGGCTGGGGCCAACGTCCTGACTTTC; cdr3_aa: CASSLELGAGANVLTF
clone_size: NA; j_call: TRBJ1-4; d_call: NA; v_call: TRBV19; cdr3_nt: TGTGCCACGTCGGGGTTAGGAGAAAAACTGTTTTTT; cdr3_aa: CATSGLGEKLFF
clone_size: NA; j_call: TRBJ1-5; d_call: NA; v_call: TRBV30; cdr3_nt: TGTGCCTGGAGTGTACTAGGGGGGGATCAGCCCCAGCATTTT; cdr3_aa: CAWSVLGGDQPQHF
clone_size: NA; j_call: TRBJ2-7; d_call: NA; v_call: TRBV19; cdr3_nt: TGTGCCAGTGCGTTGCGGGCGAGCTCCTACGAGCAGTACTTC; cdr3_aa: CASALRASSYEQYF
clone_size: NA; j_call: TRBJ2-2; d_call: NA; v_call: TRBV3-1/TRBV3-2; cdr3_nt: TGTGCCAGCAGCTCCAGGGGAAGCACCGGGGAGCTGTTTTTT; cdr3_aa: CASSSRGSTGELFF
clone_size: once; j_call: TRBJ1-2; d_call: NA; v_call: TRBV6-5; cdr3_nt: TGTGCCACCTGCGTGTTGGGGCAAATGTATGGCTACACCTTC; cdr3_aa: CATCVLGQMYGYTF
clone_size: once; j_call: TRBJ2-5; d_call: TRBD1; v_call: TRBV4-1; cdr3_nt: TGCGCCAGCAGCCAGGAATTTAGACAGGGGATTCGAGAGACCCAGTACTTC; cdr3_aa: CASSQEFRQGIRETQYF
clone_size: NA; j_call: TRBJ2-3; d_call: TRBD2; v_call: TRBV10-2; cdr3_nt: TGCGCCAGCAGTGAGTGGGGTAGCGGGGTCTCGCCGGATACGCAGTATTTT; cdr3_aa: CASSEWGSGVSPDTQYF
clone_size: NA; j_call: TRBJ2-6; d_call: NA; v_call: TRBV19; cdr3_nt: TGTGCCAGTAGTATACTGGTCGGACGGACACCTTCTGGGGCCAACGTCCTGACTTTC; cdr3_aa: CASSILVGRTPSGANVLTF
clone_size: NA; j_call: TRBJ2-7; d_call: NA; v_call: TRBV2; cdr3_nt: TGTGCCAGCTGCCCCGGAACAGACTACGAGCAGTACTTC; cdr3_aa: CASCPGTDYEQYF
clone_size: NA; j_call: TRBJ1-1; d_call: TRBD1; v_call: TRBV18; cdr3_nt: TGTGCCAGCTCACCCCTTGACAGGGGGAACACTGAAGCTTTCTTT; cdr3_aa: CASSPLDRGNTEAFF
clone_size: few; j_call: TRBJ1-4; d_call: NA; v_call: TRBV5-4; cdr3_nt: TGTGCCAGCAGCTTGTCCCAGGGTAGGGAAAAACTGTTTTTT; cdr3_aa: CASSLSQGREKLFF
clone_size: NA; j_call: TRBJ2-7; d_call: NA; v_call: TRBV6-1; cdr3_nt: TGTGCCAGCAGTGAAGTACAGGGAAGGGGGGGGTTCGAGCAGTACTTC; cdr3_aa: CASSEVQGRGGFEQYF
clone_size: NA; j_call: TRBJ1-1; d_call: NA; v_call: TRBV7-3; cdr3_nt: TGTGCCAGCAGCCCTGCGGGGGGGCGAAACACTGAAGCTTTCTTT; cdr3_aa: CASSPAGGRNTEAFF
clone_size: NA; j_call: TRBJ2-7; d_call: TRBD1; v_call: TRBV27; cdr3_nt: TGTGCCAGCAGTTTAGGGACAGGGACCAACGAGCAGTACTTC; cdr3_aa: CASSLGTGTNEQYF
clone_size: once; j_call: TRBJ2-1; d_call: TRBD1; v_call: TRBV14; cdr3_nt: TGTGCCAGCAGCCAGCAAATCCGGGACAGGAGGTTCTTC; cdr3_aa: CASSQQIRDRRFF
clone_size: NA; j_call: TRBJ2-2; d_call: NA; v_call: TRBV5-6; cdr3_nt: TGTGCCAGCAGCTTGGCGTGGAGGGGAGGCACCGGGGAGCTGTTTTTT; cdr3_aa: CASSLAWRGGTGELFF
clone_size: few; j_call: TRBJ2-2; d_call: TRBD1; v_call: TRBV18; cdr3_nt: TGTGCCAGCTCTCTACTACAGGGGGCCGGGGAGCTGTTTTTT; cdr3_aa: CASSLLQGAGELFF
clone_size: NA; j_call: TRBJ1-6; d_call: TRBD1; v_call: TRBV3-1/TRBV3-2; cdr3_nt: TGTGCCAGCAGCGCCAGGACAGGTAGCTCCTATAATTCACCCCTCCACTTT; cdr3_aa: CASSARTGSSYNSPLHF
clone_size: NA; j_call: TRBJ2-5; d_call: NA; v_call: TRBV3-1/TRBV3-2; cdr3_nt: TGTGCCAGCAGCCAAAACTCACGGGGACAAGAGACCCAGTACTTC; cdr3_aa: CASSQNSRGQETQYF
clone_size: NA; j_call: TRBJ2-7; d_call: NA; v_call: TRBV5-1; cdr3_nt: TGCGCCAGCAGCTTACCCGGGACTGGCTACGAGCAGTACTTC; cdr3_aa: CASSLPGTGYEQYF
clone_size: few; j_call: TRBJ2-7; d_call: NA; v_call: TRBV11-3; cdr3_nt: TGTGCCAGCAGCCCCGACAAGGGGCGAGAGCAGTACTTC; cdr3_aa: CASSPDKGREQYF
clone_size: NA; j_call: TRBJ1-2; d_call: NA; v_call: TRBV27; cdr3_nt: TGTGCCAGCAAAGCCCCCACCGGCTATGGCTACACCTTC; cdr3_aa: CASKAPTGYGYTF
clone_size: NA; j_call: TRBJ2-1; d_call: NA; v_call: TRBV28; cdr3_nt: TGTGCCAGCAGTTTCCGACAGAGCTCCTACAATGAGCAGTTCTTC; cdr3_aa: CASSFRQSSYNEQFF
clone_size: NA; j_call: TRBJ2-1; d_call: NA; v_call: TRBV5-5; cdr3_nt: TGTGCCAGCAGCTTGGGCGACCCCGACAGCAATGAGCAGTTCTTC; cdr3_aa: CASSLGDPDSNEQFF
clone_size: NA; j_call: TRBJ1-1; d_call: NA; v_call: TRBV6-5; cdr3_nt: TGTGCCAGCAGTTCATCGGGGGGGAACACTGAAGCTTTCTTT; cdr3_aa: CASSSSGGNTEAFF
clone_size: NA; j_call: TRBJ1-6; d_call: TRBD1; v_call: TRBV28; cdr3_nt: TGTGCCAGCAGCGATAACAGGGGGCGTAATTCACCCCTCCACTTT; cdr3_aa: CASSDNRGRNSPLHF
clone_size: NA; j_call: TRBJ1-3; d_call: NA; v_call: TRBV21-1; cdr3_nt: TGTGCCAGCAGCGGGGCAGGGACAGGGGGTAGCACCATATATTTT; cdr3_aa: CASSGAGTGGSTIYF
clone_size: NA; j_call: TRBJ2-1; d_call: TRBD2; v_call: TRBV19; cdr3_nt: TGTGCCAGTAGTATACAAGCGGGGGGGCCGGATGAGCAGTTCTTC; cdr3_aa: CASSIQAGGPDEQFF